This T cell receptor (beta chain) was captured in a study of technical replicates of blood from a handful of donors. The assay was immunoSEQ multiplex PCR, and TCRdb's table has in-frame clones only and misses some. The profile shows fewer than 95,000 clones, roughly 90% of them singletons. CDR3 length equals 17 residues. With V trimmed by 1 base and J by 4 bases, 8 bases remained unmatched. Germline CDR1 SGDLS, CDR2 YYNGEE. The receptor's source is a human donor in good health. V gene TRBV9 combines with J gene TRBJ2-3, with 11 bases identical to TRBD2. Sequencing used T cells isolated from PBMCs. CDR3 nucleotides: TGTGCCAGCAGCGTAAAGGTTCTAGCGGGAGGAGCAGATACGCAGTATTTT. Its translation: CASSVKVLAGGADTQYF.